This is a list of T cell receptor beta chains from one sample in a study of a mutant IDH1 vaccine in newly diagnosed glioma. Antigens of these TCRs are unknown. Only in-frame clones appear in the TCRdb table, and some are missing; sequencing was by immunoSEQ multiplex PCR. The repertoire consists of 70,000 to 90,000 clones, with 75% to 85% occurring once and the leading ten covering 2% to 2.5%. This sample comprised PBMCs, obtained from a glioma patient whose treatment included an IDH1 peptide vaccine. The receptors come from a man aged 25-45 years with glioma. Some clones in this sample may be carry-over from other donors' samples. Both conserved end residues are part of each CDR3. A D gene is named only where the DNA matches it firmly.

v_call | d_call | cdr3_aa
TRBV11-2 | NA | CASSHESPEAFF
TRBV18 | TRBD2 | CASSPGLAGGIQYF
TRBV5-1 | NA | CASSLSNNEQFF
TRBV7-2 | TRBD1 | CASSLASGQGIYEQYF
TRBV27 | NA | CASSLEYKDQPQHF
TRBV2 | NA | CASTVGRQETQYF
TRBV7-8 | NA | CASSFVNSPLHF
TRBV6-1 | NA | CASSEERNTGELFF
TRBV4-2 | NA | CASSQAGGRPGNSPLHF
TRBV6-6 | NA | CASSAGGEGNQPQHF
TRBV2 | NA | CASTIYTGELFF
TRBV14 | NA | CASSQGRRADTQYF
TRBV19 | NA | CASSAGRIYGYTF
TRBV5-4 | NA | CASSPGVGDEQYF
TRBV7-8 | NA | CASSPYISEAYEQYF
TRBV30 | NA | CAWSERFGRREQYF
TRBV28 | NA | CASSLSGYGYTF
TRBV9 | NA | CASSETGRGGEQFF
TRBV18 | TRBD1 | CASSPSGDRGRQPQHF
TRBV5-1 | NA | CASSSTGLPAYEQYF
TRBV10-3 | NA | CAIRPTPESLKLFF
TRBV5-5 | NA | CASSLVAGNTEAFF
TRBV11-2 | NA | CASSLVSNLNTEAFF
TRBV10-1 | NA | CASSGGTNQPQHF
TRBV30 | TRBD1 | CAWSASDRDEKLFF
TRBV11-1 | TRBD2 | CASSLATSGEVSYNEQFF
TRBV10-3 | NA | CAISEGVGQFF
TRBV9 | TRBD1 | CASSPSPRGQGSGNTIYF
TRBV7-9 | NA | CASSLGGGPAYEQYF
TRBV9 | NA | CASSVGTDQPQHF
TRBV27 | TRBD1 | CASSWGTGNTEAFF
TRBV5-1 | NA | CASSETTNYGYTF
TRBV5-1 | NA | CASSLGSGEQETQYF
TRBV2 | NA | CASSIAGAGSYEQYF
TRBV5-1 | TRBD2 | CASSFGTSGSRADTQYF
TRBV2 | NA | CASSERTSTDTQYF
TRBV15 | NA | CATSREYAGELFF
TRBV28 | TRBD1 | CASSLKAYRGSQPQHF
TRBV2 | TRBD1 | CASSGGTGGSLMNTEAFF
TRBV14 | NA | CASSQGPGSYTF
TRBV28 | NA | CASIGWANEQFF
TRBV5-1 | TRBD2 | CASSLRVSSGRISYEQYF
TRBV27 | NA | CASRMGYNQPQHF
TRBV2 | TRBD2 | CASSSLAGGSYNEQFF
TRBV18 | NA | CASSPRGQETQYF
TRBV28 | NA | CASSLYRTAEDTQYF
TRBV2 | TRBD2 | CASKGGLSSYEQYF
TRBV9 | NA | CASSSPGANTIYF
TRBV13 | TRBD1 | CASSLGGQGDEQFF
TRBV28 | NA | CASSLSGLLKFF
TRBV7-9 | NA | CASSLGMWNEKLFF
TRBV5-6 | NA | CASSLAMTGREQYF
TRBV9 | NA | CASSVGAKGYNEQFF
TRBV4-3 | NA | CASSQALAKNYEQYF
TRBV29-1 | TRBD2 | CSVARGSPSTDTQYF
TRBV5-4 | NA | CASSLVGQGTEAFF
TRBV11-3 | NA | CASSLKGRISGNTIYF
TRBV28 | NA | CASSLGSWAGNGYTF
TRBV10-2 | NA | CASARDLSYEQYF
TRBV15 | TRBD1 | CATSTRQGNLGETQYF